This paragraph covers one TCR beta chain sequence. What it recognizes is unknown. In the PCR, 60 Vbeta and 13 Jbeta primers were used. TCRdb keeps only in-frame clones here, not all; method: immunoSEQ multiplex PCR. The sample contains under 200,000 clones, 80% of which appear only once. The data belong to a study of cytomegalovirus exposure and HLA in healthy donors. Study-wide background: About 180 million T cells yielded more than 90 million unique TCR beta sequences, as an earlier analysis found.

CDR1 is GTSNPN and CDR2 is SVGIG in the germline V gene (reference sequence). This CDR3 region has 13 residues. The ends were cut back, 2 bases at V and 2 bases at J, with 9 bases in the middle. Study results and caveats: The dataset shows that most TCR sequences were rare, while some public TCRs occurred in many donors.

This TCR was recovered from a woman aged 50 to 65 in good health and CMV-seropositive. The sequencing sample was made of PBMCs. J is TRBJ1-2 and V is TRBV30, with TRBD1 as a possible D gene (6 bases). CDR3 nucleotide sequence: TGTGCCTGGAGTCAGGACAGAAACTATGGCTACACCTTC. It specifies CAWSQDRNYGYTF.